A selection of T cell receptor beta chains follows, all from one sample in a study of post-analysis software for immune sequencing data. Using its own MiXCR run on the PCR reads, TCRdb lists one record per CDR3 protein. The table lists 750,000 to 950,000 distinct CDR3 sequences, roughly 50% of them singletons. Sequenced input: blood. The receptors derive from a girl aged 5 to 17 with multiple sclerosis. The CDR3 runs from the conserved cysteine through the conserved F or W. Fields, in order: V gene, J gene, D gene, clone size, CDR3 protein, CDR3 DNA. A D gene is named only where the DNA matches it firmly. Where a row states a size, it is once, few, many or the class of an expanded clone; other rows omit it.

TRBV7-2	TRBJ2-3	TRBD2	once	CASSFLGLRSGSTDTQYF	TGTGCCAGCAGCTTCCTCGGCCTCCGTAGCGGGAGCACAGATACGCAGTATTTT
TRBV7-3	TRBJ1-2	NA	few	CATIPGISAETNYGYTF	TGTGCCACCATACCGGGAATCTCTGCGGAAACTAACTATGGCTACACCTTC
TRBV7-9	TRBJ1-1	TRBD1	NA	CASRGLGQSMNTEAFF	TGTGCCAGCAGAGGGTTGGGACAGTCTATGAACACTGAAGCTTTCTTT
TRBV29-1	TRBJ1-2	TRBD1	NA	CGAGQGADYGYTF	TGCGGCGCCGGACAGGGGGCGGACTATGGCTACACCTTC
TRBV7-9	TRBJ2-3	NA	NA	CASSPSFPGGEGQTGTQYF	TGTGCCAGCAGCCCGTCTTTCCCTGGAGGGGAGGGCCAGACAGGTACGCAGTATTTT
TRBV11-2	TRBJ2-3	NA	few	CASSLYPNGGSTDTQYF	TGTGCCAGCAGCTTATACCCCAACGGGGGCAGCACAGATACGCAGTATTTT
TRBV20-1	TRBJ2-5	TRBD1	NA	CSANPGTGDQETQYF	TGCAGTGCTAATCCCGGGACAGGGGACCAAGAGACCCAGTACTTC
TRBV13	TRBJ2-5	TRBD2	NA	CASTLSGAQETRYF	TGTGCCAGCACCCTTAGCGGGGCCCAAGAGACCCGGTACTTC
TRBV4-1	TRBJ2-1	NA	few	CASRGTSDSYNEQFF	TGCGCCAGCAGGGGAACTAGTGACTCCTACAATGAGCAGTTCTTC
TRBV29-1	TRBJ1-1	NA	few	CSVVFGGEGQSTEAFF	TGCAGCGTTGTATTTGGGGGTGAAGGGCAAAGCACTGAAGCTTTCTTT
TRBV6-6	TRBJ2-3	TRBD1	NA	CASSVPGQGFSDTQYF	TGTGCCAGCAGTGTCCCGGGACAGGGGTTTTCAGATACGCAGTATTTT
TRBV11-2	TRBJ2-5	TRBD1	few	CASSSMTGMETQYF	TGTGCCAGCAGTTCCATGACAGGGATGGAGACCCAGTACTTC
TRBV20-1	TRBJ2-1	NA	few	CSAREGLSYNEQFF	TGCAGTGCTAGAGAAGGGCTCTCCTACAATGAGCAGTTCTTT
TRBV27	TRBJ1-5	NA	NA	CASSLGPDPSNQPQHF	TGTGCCAGCAGTTTAGGACCTGATCCTAGCAATCAGCCCCAGCATTTT
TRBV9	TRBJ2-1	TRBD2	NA	CASSVAASGIYEQFF	TGTGCCAGCAGCGTAGCCGCTAGCGGGATCTATGAGCAGTTCTTC
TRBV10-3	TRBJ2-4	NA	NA	CAIMGGAKEQYF	TGTGCCATCATGGGGGGCGCGAAGGAGCAGTACTTC
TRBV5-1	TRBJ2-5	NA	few	CASTQLFGPESDQYF	TGCGCCAGCACCCAGTTATTCGGCCCGGAGTCAGACCAGTACTTC
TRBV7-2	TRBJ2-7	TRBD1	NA	CASSSSGTGGNEQYF	TGTGCCAGCAGCTCCTCCGGGACAGGGGGCAACGAGCAGTACTTC
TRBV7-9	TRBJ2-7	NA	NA	CASSSDVASYEQYF	TGTGCCAGCAGCTCCGACGTCGCCTCCTACGAGCAGTACTTC
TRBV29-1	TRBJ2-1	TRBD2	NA	CSVGPSGSSHEQFF	TGCAGCGTTGGTCCTAGCGGGAGCTCGCATGAGCAGTTCTTC